What follows are 18 T cell receptor beta chains derived from one specimen sequenced in a study of control samples from healthy donors and cancer patients (dated by TCRdb to the early 2020s). Library construction relied on the immunoSEQ multiplex PCR assay. As stored in TCRdb, this immuneACCESS dataset retains in-frame rearrangements with V and J assigned. A fraction of the clones does not appear; measured against another copy, unresolved V genes explain less than half of the discrepancy, and the remainder lacks a known reason. The sample records tens of thousands of clones, approximately 84% of which are singletons. The top ten clones comprise 30% to 40% of the sample. The sequenced sample consisted of PBMCs. The receptors derive from a man aged 65-85 years with lung cancer.

The chain employs TRBV5-1 and TRBJ2-1; D gene ambiguous. CDR1 and CDR2 from the germline V gene are SGHRS and YFSETQ. Trimming stripped 6 bases from V and 11 bases from J, with 18 bases between. The length of the CDR3 is 13 residues. The CDR3 bases are TGCGCCAGCACCCCAATGTTGGGCTGGCAGCAGTTCTTC. This sequence encodes CASTPMLGWQQFF.

J is TRBJ1-1 and V is TRBV27; TRBD1 is a possible D gene (6 bases). V was cut by 4 bases and J by 1 base, with 16 bases left in between. This CDR3 has 16 residues. Germline lookup yields CDR1 MNHEY and CDR2 SMNVEV (reference sequence). The CDR3 spells CASSYTGTRSNTEAFF. As DNA, the CDR3 is TGTGCCAGCAGTTACACAGGGACTCGATCGAACACTGAAGCTTTCTTT.

The rearrangement links TRBV3-1 (or the pseudogene TRBV3-2) to TRBJ2-3; 7 bases match TRBD2. In germline, CDR1 is LGHDT, CDR2 YNNKEL (reference sequence). The CDR3 consists of 15 residues. J was trimmed by 5 bases and V by 4 bases; bases with no gene match: 9. CDR3 sequence: CASSPRGYREDTQYF. The CDR3 DNA sequence: TGTGCCAGCAGCCCGCGGGGGTACCGGGAAGATACGCAGTATTTT.

J is TRBJ2-3 and V is TRBV6-4, with 7 bases aligning to TRBD1. Germline lookup yields CDR1 MRHNA and CDR2 SNTAGT. V gave up 5 bases and J gave up 2 bases; unmatched junction bases: 4. CDR3 length: 14 residues. The CDR3 nucleotides are TGTGCCAGCAGTCCGACAGGGTTCACAGATACGCAGTATTTT. Translation gives CASSPTGFTDTQYF.

CDR3 sequence: CASSPLGTGGYEQYF. As DNA, the CDR3 is TGTGCCAGTAGTCCACTCGGGACAGGGGGCTACGAGCAGTACTTC. V is TRBV19 and J is TRBJ2-7; 11 bases agree with TRBD1. V shed 5 bases and J 3 bases; nucleotides not matched to a gene: 6. This CDR3 comprises 15 residues. Looked up from germline, CDR1 is LNHDA and CDR2 is SQIVND (reference sequence). Full variable domain (remainder filled in from reference TRBV19 and TRBJ2-7): DGGITQSPKYLFRKEGQNVTLSCEQNLNHDAMYWYRQDPGQGLRLIYYSQIVNDFQKGDIAEGYSVSREKKESFPLTVTSAQKNPTAFYLCASSPLGTGGYEQYFGPGTRLTVT.

This chain uses TRBV30 with TRBJ2-2; D gene uncertain. Germline CDR1 is GTSNPN and CDR2 is SVGIG (reference sequence). V gave up 3 bases and J gave up 1 base, with 12 bases separating them. The CDR3 length is 15 residues. The CDR3 DNA reads as TGTGCCTGGAGCCTCGCGTACAGGAACACCGGGGAGCTGTTTTTT. It codes for CAWSLAYRNTGELFF. Full variable domain (remainder filled in from reference TRBV30 and TRBJ2-2): SQTIHQWPATLVQPVGSPLSLECTVEGTSNPNLYWYRQAAGRGLQLLFYSVGIGQISSEVPQNLSASRPQDRQFILSSKKLLLSDSGFYLCAWSLAYRNTGELFFGEGSRLTVL.

The V gene is TRBV28, the J gene TRBJ2-7; 7 nucleotides align to TRBD1. The ends lost 6 bases at V and 3 bases at J; junction bases unmatched: 11. The length of the CDR3 is 15 residues. Germline V gives CDR1 MDHEN, CDR2 SYDVKM. The CDR3 nucleotides read TGTGCCAGCAGCATACCGGGACAGAGCTTCTACGAGCAGTACTTC. This gives the protein CASSIPGQSFYEQYF.

This chain connects TRBV19 to TRBJ2-1; D is undetermined. The V end lost 4 bases, the J end lost 6 bases, and 10 bases lay between the germline ends. Germline V gene lookup returns CDR1 LNHDA and CDR2 SQIVND (reference sequence). CDR3 length: 13 residues. CDR3 sequence reads: CASSTMMINEQFF. In DNA form, the CDR3 reads TGTGCCAGTAGTACGATGATGATCAATGAGCAGTTCTTC. Full variable domain (missing parts from reference TRBV19 and TRBJ2-1): DGGITQSPKYLFRKEGQNVTLSCEQNLNHDAMYWYRQDPGQGLRLIYYSQIVNDFQKGDIAEGYSVSREKKESFPLTVTSAQKNPTAFYLCASSTMMINEQFFGPGTRLTVL.

The gene calls are TRBV6-6 and TRBJ2-3; D is possibly TRBD1 (5 bases). Trimming took off 2 bases at V and 3 bases at J, with 6 bases between the two ends. CDR1 and CDR2 (germline): MNHNY, SVGAGI (reference sequence). CDR3 size: 13 residues. CDR3: CASSYQGTDTQYF. The CDR3 DNA follows: TGTGCCAGCAGTTACCAGGGTACAGATACGCAGTATTTT.

The V gene is TRBV9, the J gene TRBJ2-5; 11 positions agree with TRBD2. The CDR3 has 16 amino acids. Trimming cost V 3 bases and J 1 base; bases outside gene matches: 5. Germline values: CDR1 SGDLS, CDR2 YYNGEE. The CDR3 protein is CASSASSGGSQETQYF. The CDR3 nucleotides are TGTGCCAGCAGCGCGTCTAGCGGGGGGAGCCAAGAGACCCAGTACTTC.

This chain uses TRBV9 with TRBJ2-4, with 10 positions matching TRBD2. V lost 0 bases and J lost 0; bases outside the gene matches: 9. The CDR3 is 19 amino acids. The germline V gene has CDR1 SGDLS and CDR2 YYNGEE. The CDR3 DNA follows: TGTGCCAGCAGCGTAGGCCCTAGCGGGGGCGTGCTAGCCAAAAACATTCAGTACTTC. Its translation is CASSVGPSGGVLAKNIQYF.

The V gene is TRBV3-1 (or the pseudogene TRBV3-2), the J gene TRBJ2-7, with D possibly matching TRBD1 (6 bases). CDR3 size: 15 residues. V shed 2 bases and J shed 3 bases, with 14 bases lying between them. Germline values: CDR1 LGHDT, CDR2 YNNKEL (reference sequence). The CDR3 here is CASSQPGALFYEQYF. In DNA form, the CDR3 reads TGTGCCAGCAGCCAACCAGGGGCCCTCTTCTACGAGCAGTACTTC.

This chain joins TRBV7-2 and TRBJ1-2; D gene ambiguous. The germline V gene has CDR1 SGHTA and CDR2 FQGNSA. This CDR3 is built from 13 residues. V was pared by 5 bases and J by 8 bases, with 15 bases between. The CDR3 sequence: CASSPPGFGGYTF. The CDR3 nucleotides are TGTGCCAGCAGCCCACCGGGATTCGGAGGCTACACCTTC.

This chain links TRBV11-3 with TRBJ2-1, with D possibly matching TRBD1 (6 bases). The germline V gene encodes CDR1 SGHNT and CDR2 YENEEA. Trimming removed 5 bases at V and 6 bases at J, with 23 bases between. This CDR3 is built from 17 residues. The DNA for the CDR3 is TGTGCCAGCAGCATCGGACAGCTCCCCTCTTCCCTCAATGAGCAGTTCTTC. As protein: CASSIGQLPSSLNEQFF.

This chain joins TRBV19 and TRBJ2-1; 13 nucleotides agree with TRBD2. CDR1 and CDR2 (germline): LNHDA, SQIVND (reference sequence). The ends lost 1 base at V and 1 base at J; junction bases unmatched: 7. The CDR3 runs 19 residues. CDR3 loop: CASSIGRTSGGGSYNEQFF. In nucleotides, the CDR3 is TGTGCCAGTAGTATAGGAAGGACTAGCGGGGGTGGGTCCTACAATGAGCAGTTCTTC.

The J gene is TRBJ2-6, the V gene TRBV5-1, with 8 positions matching TRBD1. This CDR3 comprises 15 residues. CDR1 SGHRS and CDR2 YFSETQ come from the germline V gene. With V trimmed by 4 bases and J by 2 bases, 2 bases remained unmatched. The CDR3 region has the DNA TGCGCCAGCAGCACGACAGGGGCTGGGGCCAACGTCCTGACTTTC. Amino acid sequence: CASSTTGAGANVLTF.

This clone showed up just once. The rearrangement uses TRBV9 and TRBJ1-3; D uncertain. The V gene lost 2 bases and the J gene lost 0 bases, with 6 bases spanning the gap. The CDR3 is 14 amino acids. The V gene's germline CDR1 is SGDLS and CDR2 YYNGEE. DNA of the CDR3: TGTGCCAGCAGCGTCATGGACTCTGGAAACACCATATATTTT. Translating it yields CASSVMDSGNTIYF.

The rearrangement uses TRBV6-5 and TRBJ2-5; 9 nucleotides match TRBD1. Germline-derived CDR1 and CDR2 are MNHEY and SVGAGI. The CDR3 has 13 amino acids. V lost 7 bases to trimming and J lost 4 bases; unmatched junction nucleotides: 4. CDR3 sequence reads: CASINRGRETQYF. The CDR3 nucleotides read TGTGCCAGCATCAACAGGGGGCGAGAGACCCAGTACTTC.